This is a list of T cell receptor beta chains from one sample in a study of blood T cells in healthy people across ages. TCRdb reanalysed the 5' RACE reads using MiXCR and keeps one entry per CDR3 protein. The table lists roughly 560,000 distinct CDR3 sequences, 24% of them singletons. These data are also associated with another study on T cells of mothers and their children.

What was sequenced was blood. Source of these receptors: a boy between 5 and 17 years old in good health. Each CDR3 is given with its conserved first and last residue. The D gene is left open where the match is weak. Where a row states a size, it is once, few, many or the class of an expanded clone; other rows omit it.

v_gene	j_gene	abundance	d_gene	CDR3aa	CDR3nt
TRBV27	TRBJ1-2	few	-	CASRPRGANYGYTF	TGTGCCAGCAGACCCCGGGGGGCCAACTATGGCTACACCTTC
TRBV7-8	TRBJ2-7	-	-	CASSFDSGYEQYF	TGTGCCAGCAGCTTTGACAGCGGTTACGAGCAGTACTTC
TRBV29-1	TRBJ1-2	many	-	CSVVTGIVAGYTF	TGCAGCGTTGTAACAGGGATTGTCGCTGGCTACACCTTC
TRBV7-2	TRBJ2-7	few	-	CASSLLDSEQYF	TGTGCCAGCAGCTTATTGGACAGCGAGCAGTACTTC
TRBV27	TRBJ2-3	-	-	CASSSSQGLSTDTQYF	TGTGCCAGCAGTTCCTCACAGGGACTAAGCACAGATACGCAGTATTTT
TRBV24-1	TRBJ2-1	few	-	CATTGAIYNEQFF	TGTGCCACTACCGGGGCTATCTACAATGAGCAGTTCTTC
TRBV5-1	TRBJ2-7	few	-	CASSLARGGSSCEQYF	TGCGCCAGCAGCTTGGCTCGCGGCGGAAGCTCCTGCGAGCAGTACTTC
TRBV24-1	TRBJ1-5	-	-	CATASRYSNQPQHF	TGTGCCACGGCCAGTAGGTACAGCAATCAGCCCCAGCATTTT
TRBV20-1	TRBJ2-7	few	TRBD2	CSVVGGSSFYEQYF	TGCAGTGTCGTGGGCGGGAGTTCGTTCTACGAGCAGTACTTC
TRBV7-2	TRBJ2-7	few	-	CASSFTGDGYEQYF	TGTGCCAGCAGCTTCACGGGGGATGGCTACGAGCAGTACTTC
TRBV9	TRBJ1-5	-	-	CASSVGEVNQPQHF	TGTGCCAGCAGCGTAGGGGAGGTCAATCAGCCCCAGCATTTT
TRBV20-1	TRBJ2-1	few	-	CSAVDFVGEQFF	TGCAGTGCGGTAGATTTTGTGGGTGAGCAGTTCTTC
TRBV4-3	TRBJ2-1	few	-	CASSQNRRTYNEQFF	TGCGCCAGCAGCCAAAACAGGCGGACTTACAATGAGCAGTTCTTC
TRBV25-1	TRBJ2-5	-	-	CASSDTGLDQETQYF	TGTGCCAGCAGTGACACAGGGCTGGACCAAGAGACCCAGTACTTC
TRBV9	TRBJ2-3	few	TRBD2	CASSARLADRTDTQYF	TGTGCCAGCAGCGCCCGACTAGCGGACCGCACAGATACGCAGTATTTT
TRBV28	TRBJ2-5	few	TRBD1	CASSRSGRGQETQYF	TGTGCCAGCAGTAGGTCCGGCAGGGGGCAGGAGACCCAGTACTTC
TRBV2	TRBJ2-5	-	-	CASRLKETGTQYF	TGTGCCAGCAGACTTAAGGAGACAGGGACCCAGTACTTC
TRBV7-2	TRBJ2-2	-	-	CASSLGTWVRGELFF	TGTGCCAGCAGCTTGGGTACTTGGGTTCGCGGGGAGCTGTTTTTT
TRBV7-9	TRBJ2-1	-	-	CASSHNPGPWNEQFF	TGTGCCAGCAGTCACAACCCGGGACCATGGAATGAGCAGTTCTTC
TRBV9	TRBJ2-2	-	TRBD2	CASSAGTSGVSGELFF	TGTGCCAGCAGCGCCGGGACTAGCGGGGTGTCGGGGGAGCTGTTTTTT
TRBV6-5	TRBJ1-1	-	-	CASSYGRPHTEAFF	TGTGCCAGCAGTTACGGGCGGCCCCACACTGAAGCTTTCTTT
TRBV19	TRBJ2-3	few	-	CASSGYTQYF	TGTGCCAGTAGTGGCTATACGCAGTATTTT
TRBV7-2	TRBJ2-2	-	TRBD1	CASSQMGQVTGELFF	TGTGCCAGCAGCCAGATGGGACAGGTCACCGGGGAGCTGTTTTTT
TRBV4-2	TRBJ2-1	-	-	CASSQDKDEQFF	TGTGCCAGCAGCCAAGACAAGGATGAGCAGTTCTTC
TRBV5-6	TRBJ1-1	-	-	CASSLLQGSEAFF	TGTGCCAGCAGCTTACTACAGGGTTCTGAAGCTTTCTTT
TRBV20-1	TRBJ2-7	few	TRBD1	CSARDLGQPYEQYF	TGCAGTGCTAGAGATCTGGGACAGCCATACGAGCAGTACTTC
TRBV6-2/TRBV6-3	TRBJ2-5	many	-	CASSYSGPQETQYF	TGTGCCAGCAGTTACTCTGGACCACAAGAGACCCAGTACTTC
TRBV20-1	TRBJ2-5	-	TRBD1	CSAGGGQGFSETQYF	TGCAGTGCGGGAGGGGGACAGGGTTTTTCAGAGACCCAGTACTTC
TRBV2	TRBJ2-7	few	-	CASKEEPHEQYF	TGTGCCAGCAAGGAGGAGCCTCACGAGCAGTACTTC
TRBV7-2	TRBJ2-7	-	TRBD1	CASSYADRVGYEQYF	TGTGCCAGCAGCTACGCGGACAGGGTTGGCTACGAGCAGTACTTC
TRBV28	TRBJ1-5	few	TRBD1	CASSKKTGTGVGQPQHF	TGTGCCAGCAGCAAAAAAACCGGGACAGGGGTCGGTCAGCCCCAGCATTTT
TRBV4-3	TRBJ2-3	many	TRBD2	CASSQDRDSGRKDTQYF	TGCGCCAGCAGCCAAGATCGTGATAGCGGGAGGAAGGATACGCAGTATTTT
TRBV4-3	TRBJ2-7	-	-	CASSQGVSGRPLGEQYF	TGCGCCAGCAGCCAAGGGGTTTCTGGCAGGCCCTTGGGCGAGCAGTACTTC
TRBV7-2	TRBJ2-7	-	-	CASSWVGSEQYF	TGTGCCAGCAGCTGGGTGGGCAGCGAGCAGTACTTC
TRBV11-2	TRBJ2-2	-	-	CASSLDGSGGEKLVF	TGTGCCAGCAGCTTAGACGGGTCAGGTGGCGAAAAACTGGTTTTT